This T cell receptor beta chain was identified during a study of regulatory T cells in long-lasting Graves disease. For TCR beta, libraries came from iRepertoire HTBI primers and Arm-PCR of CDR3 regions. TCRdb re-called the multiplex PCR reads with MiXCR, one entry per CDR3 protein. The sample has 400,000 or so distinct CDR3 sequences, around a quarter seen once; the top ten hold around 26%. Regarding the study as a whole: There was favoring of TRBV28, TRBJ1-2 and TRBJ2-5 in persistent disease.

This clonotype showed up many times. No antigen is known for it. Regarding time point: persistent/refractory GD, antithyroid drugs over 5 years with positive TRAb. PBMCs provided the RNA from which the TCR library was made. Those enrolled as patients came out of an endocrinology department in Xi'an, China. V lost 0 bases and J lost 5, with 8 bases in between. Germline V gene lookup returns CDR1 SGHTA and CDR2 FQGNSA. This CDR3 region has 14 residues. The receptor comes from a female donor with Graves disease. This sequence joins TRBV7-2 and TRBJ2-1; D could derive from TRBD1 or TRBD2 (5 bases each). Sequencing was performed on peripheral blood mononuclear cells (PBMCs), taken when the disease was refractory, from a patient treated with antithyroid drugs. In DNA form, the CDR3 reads TGTGCCAGCAGCTTAGCGGGGACCAACAATGAGCAGTTCTTC. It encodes CASSLAGTNNEQFF.